This TCR beta chain was recorded in a study of control samples from healthy donors and cancer patients. Trimming at V came to 5 bases and at J to 5 bases, leaving 14 bases not matched to a gene. In germline, CDR1 is SEHNR, CDR2 FQNEAQ (reference sequence). There are 19 residues in the CDR3. Profiling relied on immunoSEQ multiplex PCR, and the TCRdb table lists in-frame clones only, not all of them. The sample has around 120,000 clones, around 88% seen once. The TCR sequence derives from a man in his forties in good health. V is TRBV7-9 and J is TRBJ2-1; 14 bases align to TRBD2. The sequencing sample was made of blood. CDR3 in DNA: TGTGCCAGCAGCCCAACGGAAGGGATGACTAGCGGGGGGGACAATGAGCAGTTCTTC. Its translation: CASSPTEGMTSGGDNEQFF.